This TCR beta chain was recorded in a study of control samples from healthy donors and cancer patients. The CDR3 length is 16 residues. The germline V gene has CDR1 ENHRY and CDR2 SYGVKD. Trimming removed 2 bases at V and 0 bases at J, with 13 bases between. Sequencing was performed with immunoSEQ multiplex PCR; in TCRdb, only in-frame clones are kept and a portion is missing. The sample lists 95,000 to 130,000 clones; about 94% were seen once. Sequences were obtained from blood. The chain links TRBV10-3 to TRBJ2-5, with D maybe TRBD2 (5 bases). This receptor was taken from a man in his thirties or forties in good health. CDR3 in amino acids: CAISEPGVADQETQYF. CDR3 nucleotides: TGTGCCATCAGTGAGCCCGGGGTAGCCGACCAAGAGACCCAGTACTTC.